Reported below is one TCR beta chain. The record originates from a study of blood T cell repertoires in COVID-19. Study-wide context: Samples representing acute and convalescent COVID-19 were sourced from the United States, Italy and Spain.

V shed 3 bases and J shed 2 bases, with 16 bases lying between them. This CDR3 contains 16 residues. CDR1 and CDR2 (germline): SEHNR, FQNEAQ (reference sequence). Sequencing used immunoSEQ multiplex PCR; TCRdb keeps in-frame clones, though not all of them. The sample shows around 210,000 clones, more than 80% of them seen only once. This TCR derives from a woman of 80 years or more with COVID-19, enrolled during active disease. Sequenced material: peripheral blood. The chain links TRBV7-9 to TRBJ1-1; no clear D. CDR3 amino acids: CASSLLMTSLNTEAFF. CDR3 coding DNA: TGTGCCAGCAGCTTGTTGATGACAAGCCTCAACACTGAAGCTTTCTTT.